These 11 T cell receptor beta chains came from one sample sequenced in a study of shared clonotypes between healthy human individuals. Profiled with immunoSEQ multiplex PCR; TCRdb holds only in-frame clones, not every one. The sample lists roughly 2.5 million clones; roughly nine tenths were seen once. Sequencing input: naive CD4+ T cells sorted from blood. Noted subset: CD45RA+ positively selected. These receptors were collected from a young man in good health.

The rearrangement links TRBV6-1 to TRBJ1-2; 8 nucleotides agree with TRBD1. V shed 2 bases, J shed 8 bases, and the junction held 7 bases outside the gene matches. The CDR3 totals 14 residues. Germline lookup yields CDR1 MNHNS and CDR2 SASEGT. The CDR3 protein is CASSEPRTGSGYTF. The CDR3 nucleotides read TGTGCCAGCAGTGAACCCCGGACAGGGTCCGGCTACACCTTC.

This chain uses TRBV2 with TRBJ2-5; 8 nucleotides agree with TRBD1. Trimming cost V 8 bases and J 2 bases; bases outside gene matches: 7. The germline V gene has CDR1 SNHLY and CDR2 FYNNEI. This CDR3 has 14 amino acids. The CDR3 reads CASATGTGQETQYF. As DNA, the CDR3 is TGTGCCAGCGCGACCGGGACAGGACAAGAGACCCAGTACTTC.

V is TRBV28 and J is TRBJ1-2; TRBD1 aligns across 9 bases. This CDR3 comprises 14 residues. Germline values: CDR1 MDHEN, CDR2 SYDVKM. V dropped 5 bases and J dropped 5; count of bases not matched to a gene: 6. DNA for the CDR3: TGTGCCAGCAGTCCCCCCGGGACAGGGTATGGCTACACCTTC. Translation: CASSPPGTGYGYTF.

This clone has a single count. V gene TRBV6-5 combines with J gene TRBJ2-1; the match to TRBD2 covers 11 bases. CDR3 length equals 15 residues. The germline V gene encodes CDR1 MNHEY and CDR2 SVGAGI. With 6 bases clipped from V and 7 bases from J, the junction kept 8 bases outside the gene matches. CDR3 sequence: CASSILAGGRNEQFF. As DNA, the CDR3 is TGTGCCAGCAGCATCCTAGCGGGGGGCCGTAATGAGCAGTTCTTC.

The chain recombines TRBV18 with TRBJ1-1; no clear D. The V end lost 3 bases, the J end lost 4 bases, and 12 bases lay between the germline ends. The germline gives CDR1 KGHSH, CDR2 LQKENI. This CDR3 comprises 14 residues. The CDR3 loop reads CASSPGAESTEAFF. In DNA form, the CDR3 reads TGTGCCAGCTCACCGGGCGCCGAAAGCACTGAAGCTTTCTTT.

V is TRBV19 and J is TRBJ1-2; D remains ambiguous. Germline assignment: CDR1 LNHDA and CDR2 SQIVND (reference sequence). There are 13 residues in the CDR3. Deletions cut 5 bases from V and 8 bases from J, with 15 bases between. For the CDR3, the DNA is TGTGCCAGTAGTCCCGACAAGTTTAGAGGCTACACCTTC. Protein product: CASSPDKFRGYTF.

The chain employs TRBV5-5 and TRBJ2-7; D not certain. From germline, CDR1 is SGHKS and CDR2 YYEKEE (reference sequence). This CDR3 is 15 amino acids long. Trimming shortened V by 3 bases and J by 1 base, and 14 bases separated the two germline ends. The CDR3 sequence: CASSSTWTASYEQYF. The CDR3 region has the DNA TGTGCCAGCAGCTCCACTTGGACGGCTTCCTACGAGCAGTACTTC.

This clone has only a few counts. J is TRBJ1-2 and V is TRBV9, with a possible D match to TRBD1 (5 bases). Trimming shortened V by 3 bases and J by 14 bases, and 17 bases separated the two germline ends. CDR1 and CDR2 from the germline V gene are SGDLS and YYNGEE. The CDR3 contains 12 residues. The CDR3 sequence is CASSGTSGRLTF. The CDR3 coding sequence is TGTGCCAGCAGCGGAACGTCAGGGAGGTTAACCTTC.

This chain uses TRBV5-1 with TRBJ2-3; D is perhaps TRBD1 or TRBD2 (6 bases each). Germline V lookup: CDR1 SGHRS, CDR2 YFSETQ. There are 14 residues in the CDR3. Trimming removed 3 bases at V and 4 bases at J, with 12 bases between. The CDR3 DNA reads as TGCGCCAGCAGCTCGGGGGCCCCCCCAGATACGCAGTATTTT. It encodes CASSSGAPPDTQYF.

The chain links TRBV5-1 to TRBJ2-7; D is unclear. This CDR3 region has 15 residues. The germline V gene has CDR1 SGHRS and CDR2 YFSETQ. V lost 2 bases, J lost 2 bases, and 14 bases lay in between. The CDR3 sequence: CASSFTSNPPYEQYF. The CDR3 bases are TGCGCCAGCAGCTTTACAAGCAATCCTCCCTACGAGCAGTACTTC.

The CDR3 DNA follows: TGTGCCAGCAGCTTAAGCGGGACTAGCGGGAGAGAGACCCAGTACTTC. Its protein product is CASSLSGTSGRETQYF. This rearrangement joins TRBV11-2 to TRBJ2-5, with 14 bases that match TRBD2. This CDR3 is 16 amino acids long. The V segment lost 2 bases and the J segment 4 bases; nucleotides outside the gene matches: 3. Germline values: CDR1 SGHAT, CDR2 FQNNGV.